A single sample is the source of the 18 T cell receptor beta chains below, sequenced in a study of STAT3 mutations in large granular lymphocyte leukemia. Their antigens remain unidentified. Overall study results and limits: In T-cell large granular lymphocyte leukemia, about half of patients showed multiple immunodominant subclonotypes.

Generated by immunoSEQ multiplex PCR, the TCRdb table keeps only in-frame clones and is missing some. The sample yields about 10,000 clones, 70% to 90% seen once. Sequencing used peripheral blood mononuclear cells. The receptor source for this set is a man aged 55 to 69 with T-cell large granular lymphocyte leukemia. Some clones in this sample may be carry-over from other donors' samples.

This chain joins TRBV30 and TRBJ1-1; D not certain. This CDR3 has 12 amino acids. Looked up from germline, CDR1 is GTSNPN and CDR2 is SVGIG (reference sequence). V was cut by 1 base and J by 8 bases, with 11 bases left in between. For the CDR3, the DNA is TGTGCCTGGAGTGATGACGCTGTGGAAGCTTTCTTT. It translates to CAWSDDAVEAFF.

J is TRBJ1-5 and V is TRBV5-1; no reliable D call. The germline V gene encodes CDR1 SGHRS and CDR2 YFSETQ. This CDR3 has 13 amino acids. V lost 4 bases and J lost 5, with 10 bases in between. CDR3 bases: TGCGCCAGCAGCACTGTCCCCGATCAGCCCCAGCATTTT. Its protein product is CASSTVPDQPQHF.

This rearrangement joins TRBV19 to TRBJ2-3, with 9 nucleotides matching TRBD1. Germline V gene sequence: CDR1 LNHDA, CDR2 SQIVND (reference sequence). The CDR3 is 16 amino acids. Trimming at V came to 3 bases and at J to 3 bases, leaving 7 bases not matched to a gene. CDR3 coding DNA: TGTGCCAGTAGTATTTCGGGGACAGGGTATACAGATACGCAGTATTTT. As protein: CASSISGTGYTDTQYF.

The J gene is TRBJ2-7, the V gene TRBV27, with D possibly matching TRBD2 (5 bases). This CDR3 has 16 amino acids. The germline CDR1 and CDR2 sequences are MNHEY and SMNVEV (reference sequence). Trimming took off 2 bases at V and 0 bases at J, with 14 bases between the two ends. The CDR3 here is CASSLEGSPSSYEQYF. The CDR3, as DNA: TGTGCCAGCAGTTTAGAGGGCAGTCCTAGCTCCTACGAGCAGTACTTC.

For the CDR3, the DNA is TGCGCCAGCAGCTTGCGTCATCCGGGCGAGCAGTACTTC. Translating it yields CASSLRHPGEQYF. V usage is TRBV5-1 and J usage is TRBJ2-7; D unclear. Trimming shortened V by 1 base and J by 6 bases, and 11 bases separated the two germline ends. This CDR3 is 13 amino acids long. Germline V lookup: CDR1 SGHRS, CDR2 YFSETQ.

The chain's CDR3 is CAWSVLGVAYEQYF. CDR3 nucleotide sequence: TGTGCCTGGAGTGTACTTGGGGTAGCCTACGAGCAGTACTTC. The chain combines TRBV30 with TRBJ2-7; the D is unclear. V was shortened by 0 bases and J by 2 bases, with 11 bases between the two germline ends. The CDR3 runs to 14 residues. The germline V gene encodes CDR1 GTSNPN and CDR2 SVGIG (reference sequence).

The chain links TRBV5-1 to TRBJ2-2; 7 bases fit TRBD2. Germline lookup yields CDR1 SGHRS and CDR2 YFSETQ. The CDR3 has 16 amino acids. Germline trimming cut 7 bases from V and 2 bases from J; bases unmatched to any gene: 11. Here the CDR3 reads CASCPGLPINTGELFF. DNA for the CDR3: TGCGCCAGCTGCCCGGGACTACCAATTAACACCGGGGAGCTGTTTTTT.

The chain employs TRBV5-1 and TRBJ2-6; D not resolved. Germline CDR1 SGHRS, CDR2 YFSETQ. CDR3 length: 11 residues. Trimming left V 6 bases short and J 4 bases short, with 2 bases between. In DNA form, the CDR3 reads TGCGCCAGCACCGGGGCCAACGTCCTGACTTTC. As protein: CASTGANVLTF.

CDR3 bases: TGTGCCAGCAGCCTGGGACAGGGCTTCGACGAGCAGTACTTC. Its translation: CASSLGQGFDEQYF. V usage is TRBV7-9 and J usage is TRBJ2-7; TRBD1 matches at 9 bases. Germline CDR1 and CDR2: SEHNR and FQNEAQ (reference sequence). Losses at the gene ends were 5 bases for V and 5 bases for J; bases not matched to a gene: 7. The CDR3 totals 14 residues.

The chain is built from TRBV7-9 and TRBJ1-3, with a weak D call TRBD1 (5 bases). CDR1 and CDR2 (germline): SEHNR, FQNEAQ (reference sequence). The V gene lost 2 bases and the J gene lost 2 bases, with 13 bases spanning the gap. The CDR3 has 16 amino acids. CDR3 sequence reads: CASSLSGGAAGNTIYF. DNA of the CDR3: TGTGCCAGCAGCTTATCCGGGGGTGCCGCTGGAAACACCATATATTTT.

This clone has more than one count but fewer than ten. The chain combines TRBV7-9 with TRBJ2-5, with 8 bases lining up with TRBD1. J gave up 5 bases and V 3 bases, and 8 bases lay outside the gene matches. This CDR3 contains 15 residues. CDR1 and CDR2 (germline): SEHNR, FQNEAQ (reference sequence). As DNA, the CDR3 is TGTGCCAGCAGCTTGGGCAGGGGGCGCGCCGAGACCCAGTACTTC. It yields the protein CASSLGRGRAETQYF.

The CDR3 is CASSFVQGDTGELFF. The CDR3 DNA sequence: TGTGCCAGCAGCTTTGTTCAGGGGGACACCGGGGAGCTGTTTTTT. The chain couples TRBV5-4 to TRBJ2-2, with TRBD1 identical over 7 bases. CDR1 SGHNT and CDR2 YYREEE come from the germline V gene (reference sequence). The CDR3 loop spans 15 amino acids. V shed 2 bases, J shed 3 bases, and the junction held 4 bases outside the gene matches. Supplemented by reference TRBV5-4 and TRBJ2-2, the full variable domain reads ETGVTQSPTHLIKTRGQQVTLRCSSQSGHNTVSWYQQALGQGPQFIFQYYREEENGRGNFPPRFSGLQFPNYSSELNVNALELDDSALYLCASSFVQGDTGELFFGEGSRLTVL.

The CDR3 nucleotides are TGTGCCAGTAGTATAGATCAACAGGGGATGTATAAGAGTTCACCCCTCCACTTT. Translated: CASSIDQQGMYKSSPLHF. V is TRBV19 and J is TRBJ1-6; TRBD1 matches at 7 bases. V trimming: 0 bases; J trimming: 9 bases; junction bases outside the gene matches: 14. The germline gives CDR1 LNHDA, CDR2 SQIVND (reference sequence). This CDR3 region has 18 residues.

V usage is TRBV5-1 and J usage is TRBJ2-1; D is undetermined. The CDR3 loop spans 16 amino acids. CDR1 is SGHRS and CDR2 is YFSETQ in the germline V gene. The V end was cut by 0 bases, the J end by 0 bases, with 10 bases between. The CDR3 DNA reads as TGCGCCAGCAGCTTGGTCCCCCGGAGCTCCTACAATGAGCAGTTCTTC. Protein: CASSLVPRSSYNEQFF.

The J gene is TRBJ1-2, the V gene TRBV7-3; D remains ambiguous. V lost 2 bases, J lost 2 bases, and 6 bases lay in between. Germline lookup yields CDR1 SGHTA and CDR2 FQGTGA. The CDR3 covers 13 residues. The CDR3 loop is CASSLDGNYGYTF. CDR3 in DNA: TGTGCCAGCAGCTTAGACGGGAACTATGGCTACACCTTC.

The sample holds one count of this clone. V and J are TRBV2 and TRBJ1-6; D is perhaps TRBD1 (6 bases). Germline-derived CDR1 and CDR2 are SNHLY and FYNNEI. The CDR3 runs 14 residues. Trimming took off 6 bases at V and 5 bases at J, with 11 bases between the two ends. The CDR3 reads CASRKGVNNSPLHF. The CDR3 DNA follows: TGTGCCAGCAGGAAGGGGGTAAATAATTCACCCCTCCACTTT.

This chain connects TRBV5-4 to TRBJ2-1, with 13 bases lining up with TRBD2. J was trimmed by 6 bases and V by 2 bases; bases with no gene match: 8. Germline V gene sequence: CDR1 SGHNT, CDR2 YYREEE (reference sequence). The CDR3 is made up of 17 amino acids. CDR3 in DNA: TGTGCCAGCAGCTTTGAACCCACTAGCGGGAGGGCCAATGAGCAGTTCTTC. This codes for CASSFEPTSGRANEQFF.

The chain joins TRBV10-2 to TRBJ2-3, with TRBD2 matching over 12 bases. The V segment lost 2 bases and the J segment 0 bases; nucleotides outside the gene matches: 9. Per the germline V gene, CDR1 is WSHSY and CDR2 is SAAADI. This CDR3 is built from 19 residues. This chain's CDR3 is CASSETSGRFSPSTDTQYF. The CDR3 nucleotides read TGCGCCAGCAGTGAGACTAGCGGGAGGTTCTCCCCTAGCACAGATACGCAGTATTTT.